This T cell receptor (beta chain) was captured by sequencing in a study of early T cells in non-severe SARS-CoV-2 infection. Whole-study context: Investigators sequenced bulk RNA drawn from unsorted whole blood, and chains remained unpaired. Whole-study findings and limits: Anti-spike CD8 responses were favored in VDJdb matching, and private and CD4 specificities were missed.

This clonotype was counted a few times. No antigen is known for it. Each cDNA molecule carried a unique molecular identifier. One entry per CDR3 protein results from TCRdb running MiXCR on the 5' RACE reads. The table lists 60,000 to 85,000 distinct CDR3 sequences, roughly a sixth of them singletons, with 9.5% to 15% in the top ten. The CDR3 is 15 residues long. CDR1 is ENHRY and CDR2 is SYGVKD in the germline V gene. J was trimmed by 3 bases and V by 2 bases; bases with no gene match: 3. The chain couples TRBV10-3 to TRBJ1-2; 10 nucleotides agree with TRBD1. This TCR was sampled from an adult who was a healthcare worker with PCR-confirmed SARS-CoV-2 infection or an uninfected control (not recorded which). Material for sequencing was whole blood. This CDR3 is CAISEMGTGDYGYTF. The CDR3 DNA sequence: TGTGCCATCAGTGAGATGGGGACAGGGGACTATGGCTACACCTTC.